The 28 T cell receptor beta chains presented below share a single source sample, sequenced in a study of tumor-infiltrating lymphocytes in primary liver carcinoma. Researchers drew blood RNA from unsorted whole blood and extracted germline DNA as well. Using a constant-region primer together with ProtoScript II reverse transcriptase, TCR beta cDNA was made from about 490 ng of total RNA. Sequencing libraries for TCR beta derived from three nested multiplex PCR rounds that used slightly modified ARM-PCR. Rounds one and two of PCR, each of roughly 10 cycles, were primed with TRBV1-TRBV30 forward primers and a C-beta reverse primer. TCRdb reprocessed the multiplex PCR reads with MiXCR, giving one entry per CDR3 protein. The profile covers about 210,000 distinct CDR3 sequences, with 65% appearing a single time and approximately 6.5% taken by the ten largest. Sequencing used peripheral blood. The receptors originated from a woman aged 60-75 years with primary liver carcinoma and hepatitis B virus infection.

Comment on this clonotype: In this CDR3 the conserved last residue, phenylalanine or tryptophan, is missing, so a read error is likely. The CDR3 loop reads CASSLEGGNIGEQFS. Written as DNA, the CDR3 is TGTGCCAGTAGCTTAGAGGGAGGAAATATCGGTGAGCAGTTCTCC. The chain carries TRBV11-2 and TRBJ2-1; a weak D match, TRBD2 (6 bases). CDR3 length equals 15 residues. Germline V lookup: CDR1 SGHAT, CDR2 FQNNGV.

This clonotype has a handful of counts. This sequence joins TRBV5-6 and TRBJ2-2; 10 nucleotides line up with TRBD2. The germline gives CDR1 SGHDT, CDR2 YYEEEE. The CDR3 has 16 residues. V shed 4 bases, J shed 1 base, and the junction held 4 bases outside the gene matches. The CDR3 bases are TGTGCCAGCAGCCCCAGCGGGAGGGTGAACACCGGGGAGCTGTTTTTT. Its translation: CASSPSGRVNTGELFF.

In DNA form, the CDR3 reads TGTGCCAGCAGCCAGCCGGGACTAGCGGGAGATAGGGGGCAGTTCTTC. This translates into CASSQPGLAGDRGQFF. The chain combines TRBV4-2 with TRBJ2-1; TRBD2 matches at 14 bases. The CDR3 runs 16 residues. Germline CDR1 reads LGHNA; CDR2 reads YNFKEQ. With 3 bases clipped from V and 12 bases from J, the junction kept 10 bases outside the gene matches.

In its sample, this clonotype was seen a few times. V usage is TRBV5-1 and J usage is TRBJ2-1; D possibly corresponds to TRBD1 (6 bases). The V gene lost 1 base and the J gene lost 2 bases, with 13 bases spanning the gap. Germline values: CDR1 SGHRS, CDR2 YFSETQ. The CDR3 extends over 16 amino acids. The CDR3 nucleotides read TGCGCCAGCAGCTTGAGGTCGGACAGTACCTACAATGAGCAGTTCTTC. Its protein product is CASSLRSDSTYNEQFF.

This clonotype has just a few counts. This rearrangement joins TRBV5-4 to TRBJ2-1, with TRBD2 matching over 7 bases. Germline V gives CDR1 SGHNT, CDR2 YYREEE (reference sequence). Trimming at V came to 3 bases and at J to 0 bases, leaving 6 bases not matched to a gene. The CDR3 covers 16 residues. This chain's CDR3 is CASSSKAGSSYNEQFF. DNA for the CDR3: TGTGCCAGCAGCTCAAAAGCGGGGAGCTCCTACAATGAGCAGTTCTTC.

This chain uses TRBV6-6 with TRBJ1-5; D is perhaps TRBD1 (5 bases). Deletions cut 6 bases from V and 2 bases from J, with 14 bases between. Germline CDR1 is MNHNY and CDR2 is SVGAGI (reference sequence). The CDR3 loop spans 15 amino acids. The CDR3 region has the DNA TGTGCCAGCAGCAGAAACAGGAACGGCAATCAGCCCCAGCATTTT. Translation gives CASSRNRNGNQPQHF.

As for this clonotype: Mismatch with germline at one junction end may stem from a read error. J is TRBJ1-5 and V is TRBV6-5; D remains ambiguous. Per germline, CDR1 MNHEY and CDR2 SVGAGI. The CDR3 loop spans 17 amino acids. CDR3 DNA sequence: TGTACCAGCAGTGAAGCGCGTAACTTAAGGCCTAATCAGCCCCAGCATTTT. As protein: CTSSEARNLRPNQPQHF.

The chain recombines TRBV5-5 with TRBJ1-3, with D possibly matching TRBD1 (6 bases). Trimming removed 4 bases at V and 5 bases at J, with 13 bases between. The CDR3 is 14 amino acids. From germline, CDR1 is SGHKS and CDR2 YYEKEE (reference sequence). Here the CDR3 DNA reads TGTGCCAGCAGCGAGCGGACAGAAAGAAACACCATATATTTT. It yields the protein CASSERTERNTIYF.

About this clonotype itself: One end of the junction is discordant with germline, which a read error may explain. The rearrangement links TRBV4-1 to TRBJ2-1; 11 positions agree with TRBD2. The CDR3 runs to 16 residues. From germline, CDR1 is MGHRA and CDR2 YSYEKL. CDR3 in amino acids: CVSSPELAGAYNEQFF. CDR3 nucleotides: TGCGTCAGCAGCCCCGAACTAGCGGGGGCTTACAATGAGCAGTTCTTC.

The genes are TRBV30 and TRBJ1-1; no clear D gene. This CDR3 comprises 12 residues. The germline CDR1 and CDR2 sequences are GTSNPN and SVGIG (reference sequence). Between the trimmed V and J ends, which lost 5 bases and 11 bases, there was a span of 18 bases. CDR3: CAWVPRGLRAFF. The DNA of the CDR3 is TGTGCCTGGGTCCCGAGAGGACTTAGGGCTTTCTTT.

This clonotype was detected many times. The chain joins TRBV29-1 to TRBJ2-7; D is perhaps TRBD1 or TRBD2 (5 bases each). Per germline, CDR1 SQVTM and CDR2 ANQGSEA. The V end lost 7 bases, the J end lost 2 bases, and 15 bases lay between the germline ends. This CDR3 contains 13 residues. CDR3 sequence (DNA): TGCAGCGCCACCGGGACGGAAACCTACGAGCAGTACTTC. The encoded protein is CSATGTETYEQYF.

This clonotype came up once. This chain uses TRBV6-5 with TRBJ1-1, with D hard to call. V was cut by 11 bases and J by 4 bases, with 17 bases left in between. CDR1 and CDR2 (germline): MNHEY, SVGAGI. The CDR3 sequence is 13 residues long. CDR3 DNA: TGTGCCGGTAGTTTCCAGAGAAGCACTGAAGCTTTCTTT. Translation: CAGSFQRSTEAFF.

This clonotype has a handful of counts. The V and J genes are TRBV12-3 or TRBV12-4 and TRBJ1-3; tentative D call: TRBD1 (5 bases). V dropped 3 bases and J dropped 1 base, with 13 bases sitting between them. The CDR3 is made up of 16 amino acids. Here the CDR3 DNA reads TGTGCCAGCAGTTTCGGAGCAGGGCGTTCTGGAAACACCATATATTTT. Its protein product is CASSFGAGRSGNTIYF.

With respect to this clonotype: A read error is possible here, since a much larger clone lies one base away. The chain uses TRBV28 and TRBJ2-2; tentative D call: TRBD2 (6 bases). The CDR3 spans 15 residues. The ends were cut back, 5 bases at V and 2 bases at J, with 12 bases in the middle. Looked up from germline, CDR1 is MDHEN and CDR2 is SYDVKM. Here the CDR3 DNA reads TGTGCCAGCAGTCTTAACGGGAGTAACACCGGGGAGCTGTTTTTT. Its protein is CASSLNGSNTGELFF.

This chain's CDR3 is CSARDRASGLNEQFF. CDR3 DNA: TGCAGTGCTAGAGACCGGGCTAGCGGGCTTAATGAGCAGTTCTTC. This chain connects TRBV20-1 to TRBJ2-1, with TRBD2 matching over 8 bases. CDR3 length: 15 amino acids. Looked up from germline, CDR1 is DFQATT and CDR2 is SNEGSKA (reference sequence). Trimming took 0 bases from V and 7 from J; bases not matched to a gene: 8.

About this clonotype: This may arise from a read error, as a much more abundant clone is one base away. The CDR3 is CASSRGGLGDSYEQYF. The CDR3 DNA reads as TGTGCCAGCAGCCGCGGGGGGCTAGGGGACTCCTACGAGCAGTACTTC. The J gene is TRBJ2-7, the V gene TRBV6-5; TRBD2 agrees at 8 bases. The CDR3 is 16 residues long. Losses at the gene ends were 6 bases for V and 0 bases for J; bases not matched to a gene: 10. CDR1 is MNHEY, CDR2 SVGAGI, per germline.

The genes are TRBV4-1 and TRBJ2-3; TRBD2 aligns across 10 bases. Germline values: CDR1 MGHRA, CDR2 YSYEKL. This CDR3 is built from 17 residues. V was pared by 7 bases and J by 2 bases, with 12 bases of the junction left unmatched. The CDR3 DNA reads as TGCGCCAGCAACCATGGATTAGCGGGAGGCCTCACAGATACGCAGTATTTT. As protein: CASNHGLAGGLTDTQYF.

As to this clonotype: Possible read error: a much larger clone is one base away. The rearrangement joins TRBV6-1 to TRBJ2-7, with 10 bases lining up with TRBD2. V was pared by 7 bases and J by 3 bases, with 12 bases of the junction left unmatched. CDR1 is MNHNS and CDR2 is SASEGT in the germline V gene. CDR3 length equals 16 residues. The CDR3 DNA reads TGTGCCAGCAACCCCCAGCGGACTAGCGGAGTCTACGAGCAGTACTTC. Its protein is CASNPQRTSGVYEQYF.

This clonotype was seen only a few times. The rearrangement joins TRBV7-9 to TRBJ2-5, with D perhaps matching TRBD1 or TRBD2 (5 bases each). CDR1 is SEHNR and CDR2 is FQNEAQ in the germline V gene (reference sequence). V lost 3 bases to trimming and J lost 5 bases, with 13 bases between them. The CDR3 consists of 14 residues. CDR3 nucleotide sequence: TGTGCCAGCAGCTTTACCGGGGCTACGGAGACCCAGTACTTC. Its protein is CASSFTGATETQYF.

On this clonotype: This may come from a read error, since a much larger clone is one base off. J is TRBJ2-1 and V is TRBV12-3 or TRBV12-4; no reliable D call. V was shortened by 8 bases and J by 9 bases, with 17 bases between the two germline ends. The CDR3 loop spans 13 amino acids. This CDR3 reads CASARRSIGEQFF. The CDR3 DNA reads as TGTGCCAGCGCCCGGAGAAGTATCGGTGAGCAGTTCTTC.

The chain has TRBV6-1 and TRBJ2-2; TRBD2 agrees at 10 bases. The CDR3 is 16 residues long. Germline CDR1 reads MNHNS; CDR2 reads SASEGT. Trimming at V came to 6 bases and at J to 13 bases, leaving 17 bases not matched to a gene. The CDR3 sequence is CASSSGTSVNTGGLFF. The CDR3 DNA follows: TGTGCCAGCAGCTCCGGGACTAGCGTTAACACCGGCGGGCTGTTTTTT.

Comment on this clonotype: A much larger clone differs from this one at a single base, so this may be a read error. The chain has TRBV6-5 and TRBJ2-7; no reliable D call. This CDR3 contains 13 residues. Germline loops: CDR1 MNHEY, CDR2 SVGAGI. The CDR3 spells CASMLLGSYVQYF. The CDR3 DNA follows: TGTGCCAGCATGCTGCTTGGGTCCTACGTGCAGTACTTC.

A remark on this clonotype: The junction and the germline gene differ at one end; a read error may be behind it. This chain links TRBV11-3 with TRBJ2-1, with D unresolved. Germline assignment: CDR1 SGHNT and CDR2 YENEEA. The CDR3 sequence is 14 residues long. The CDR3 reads CVSSLGASNNEQFF. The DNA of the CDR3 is TGTGTCAGCAGCTTAGGCGCCTCGAACAATGAGCAGTTCTTC.

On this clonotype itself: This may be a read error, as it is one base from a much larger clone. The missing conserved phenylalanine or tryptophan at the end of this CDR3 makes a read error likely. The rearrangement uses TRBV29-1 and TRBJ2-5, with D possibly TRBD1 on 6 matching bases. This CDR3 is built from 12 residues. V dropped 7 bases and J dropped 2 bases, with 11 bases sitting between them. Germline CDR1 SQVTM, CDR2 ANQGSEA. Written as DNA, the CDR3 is TGCAGCGCCATCAGGGGACAAGAGACCCAGTACTTA. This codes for CSAIRGQETQYL.

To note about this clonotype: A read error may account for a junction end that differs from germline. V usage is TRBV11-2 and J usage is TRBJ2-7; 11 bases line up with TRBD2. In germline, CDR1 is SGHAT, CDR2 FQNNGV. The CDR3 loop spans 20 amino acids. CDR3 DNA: TGTACCAGCAGCCGTAGCTCCGGGACTAGCGGCCCCTTGGGGCCCTACGAGCAGTACTTC. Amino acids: CTSSRSSGTSGPLGPYEQYF. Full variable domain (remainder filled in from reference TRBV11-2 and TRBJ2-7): EAGVAQSPRYKIIEKRQSVAFWCNPISGHATLYWYQQILGQGPKLLIQFQNNGVVDDSQLPKDRFSAERLKGVDSTLKIQPAKLEDSAVYLCTSSRSSGTSGPLGPYEQYFGPGTRLTVT.

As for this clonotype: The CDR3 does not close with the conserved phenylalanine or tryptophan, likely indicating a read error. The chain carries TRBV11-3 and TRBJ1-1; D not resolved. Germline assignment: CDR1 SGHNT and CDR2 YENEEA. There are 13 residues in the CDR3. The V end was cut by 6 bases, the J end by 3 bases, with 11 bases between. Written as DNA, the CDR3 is TGTGCCAGCAGTTCGGTCACTTACACTGAAGCTTTCATT. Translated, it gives CASSSVTYTEAFI.

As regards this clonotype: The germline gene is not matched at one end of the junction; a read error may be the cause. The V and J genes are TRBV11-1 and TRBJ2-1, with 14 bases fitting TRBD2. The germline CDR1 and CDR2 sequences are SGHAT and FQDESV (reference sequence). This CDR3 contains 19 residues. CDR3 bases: TGTGTCAGCAGCTCGGGACTAGCGGGAGCCCTCAGCTCCTACAATGAGCAGTTCTTC. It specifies CVSSSGLAGALSSYNEQFF. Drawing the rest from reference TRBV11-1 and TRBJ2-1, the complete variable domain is EAEVAQSPRYKITEKSQAVAFWCDPISGHATLYWYRQILGQGPELLVQFQDESVVDDSQLPKDRFSAERLKGVDSTLKIQPAELGDSAMYLCVSSSGLAGALSSYNEQFFGPGTRLTVL.

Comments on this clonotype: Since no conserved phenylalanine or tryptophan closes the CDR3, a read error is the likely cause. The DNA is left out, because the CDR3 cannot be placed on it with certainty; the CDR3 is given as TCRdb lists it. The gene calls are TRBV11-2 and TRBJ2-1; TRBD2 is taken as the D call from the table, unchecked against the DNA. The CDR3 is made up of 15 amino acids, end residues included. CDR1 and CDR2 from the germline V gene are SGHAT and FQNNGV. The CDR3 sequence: CASSRPAGLNNEQSS.